The clone carrying this T cell receptor beta chain has more than one count but fewer than ten. Its specificity is not known. TCRdb re-called the reads with MiXCR, one entry per CDR3 protein. The top ten clones hold under 15% of a sample with about 770,000 distinct CDR3 sequences, about 29% of them seen once. This entry comes from a study of T cell repertoires in cytomegalovirus infection. The wider study: HLA-B-restricted CMV epitopes that are well studied were used alongside recently identified HLA-C-restricted ones. Indications came from public TCR beta signatures; they pointed to CMV infection and to a matching HLA type.

The length of the CDR3 is 18 residues. V lost 6 bases to trimming and J lost 4 bases; unmatched junction nucleotides: 19. The rearrangement uses TRBV12-3 or TRBV12-4 and TRBJ2-3, with 7 bases lining up with TRBD2. The source was cultured CD8+ T cells from PBMCs, collected from culture after CMV antigen stimulation. The TCR was taken from a human donor in good health (CMV status not recorded). Some clones in this sample may be carry-over from other donors' samples. The CDR3 sequence is CASSSIWGTGGEADTQYF. DNA of the CDR3: TGTGCCAGCAGCTCCATTTGGGGGACGGGAGGAGAGGCAGATACGCAGTATTTT.